The 2 T cell receptor beta chains below were found in one sample sequenced in a study of Ad26.COV2.S vaccination and SARS-CoV-2 variants. Generated by immunoSEQ multiplex PCR, the TCRdb table keeps only in-frame clones and is missing some. The sample records some 340,000 clones, 85% being singletons. Treatment reported: over 15 received Ad26.COV2.S at low or high dose, single or two shots; 5 received placebo; per-sample allocation not given. Sampling was performed 63 days after the first vaccine or placebo injection. The starting material was peripheral blood, obtained in a trial of Ad26.COV2.S vaccine versus placebo. These receptors came from a person aged 18 to 59 who received the Ad26.COV2.S COVID-19 vaccine or a placebo.

The chain uses TRBV10-1 and TRBJ2-1, with 8 bases that match TRBD2. The V gene end was trimmed by 5 bases and the J gene end by 2 bases; junction bases not matched to a gene: 2. CDR3 length: 14 amino acids. Per the germline V gene, CDR1 is WNHNN and CDR2 is SYGVQD (reference sequence). The CDR3 spells CASSYSGAYNEQFF. The CDR3 DNA follows: TGCGCCAGCAGTTATAGCGGGGCCTACAATGAGCAGTTCTTC.

The chain has TRBV5-6 and TRBJ1-6, with 8 nucleotides matching TRBD1. Trimming took 3 bases from V and 10 from J; bases not matched to a gene: 9. Germline V gene lookup returns CDR1 SGHDT and CDR2 YYEEEE. The CDR3 runs 15 residues. The CDR3 sequence: CASSSTDRARSPLHF. DNA for the CDR3: TGTGCCAGCAGCTCGACGGACAGGGCCAGGTCACCCCTCCACTTT.